This TCR beta chain came from a study of blood T cell repertoires in COVID-19. In the study overall: Samples representing acute and convalescent COVID-19 were sourced from the United States, Italy and Spain.

Those enrolled, adults aged roughly 18 to 95 years, came from about two dozen US areas. Donors were grouped by their self-reported clinical history. Using immunoSEQ multiplex PCR, the repertoire was profiled, and TCRdb retains in-frame clones only, with some absent. The table shows about 200,000 clones, with about 86% occurring only once. The specimen sequenced was PBMCs or T cells enriched from blood (not recorded which). The origin of this receptor is a man aged 40-50 years who had recovered from COVID-19.

The CDR3 bases are TGTGCCAGCAGCCAAGACAAGAACACTGAAGCTTTCTTT. Protein sequence: CASSQDKNTEAFF. This rearrangement joins TRBV4-2 to TRBJ1-1; D ambiguous. Trimming removed 0 bases at V and 1 base at J, with 3 bases between. CDR1 and CDR2 from the germline V gene are LGHNA and YNFKEQ. This CDR3 contains 13 residues.